This entry describes one T cell receptor beta chain. Its antigen is not identified. This CDR3 has 15 residues. V dropped 7 bases and J dropped 7; count of bases not matched to a gene: 10. Germline CDR1 is MNHEY and CDR2 is SMNVEV (reference sequence). This entry is derived from a study of shared clonotypes between healthy human individuals. The study's findings and limits: An effect of sequencing depth on clonotype sharing among donors was expected. The represented genetic and exposure-history diversity was limited by the small number of donors.

The assay was carried out at the deep level. Sequenced by immunoSEQ multiplex PCR; TCRdb stores in-frame clones only, minus some. Here the sample spans approximately 500,000 clones, more than 75% being singletons. Each unsorted sample relied on 90 million or so PBMCs as its source of genomic DNA. The source of this sequence is a woman in her thirties or forties in good health. Some clones in this sample may be carry-over from other donors' samples. The J gene is TRBJ2-1, the V gene TRBV27, with 10 bases lining up with TRBD2. Sequencing input: PBMCs. CDR3 in DNA: TGTGCCAGCACCCAATTAGCGGGAGGAAGTAATGAGCAGTTCTTC. Its translation: CASTQLAGGSNEQFF.